This TCR beta chain was documented in a study of shared clonotypes between healthy human individuals. The CDR3 runs to 14 residues. CD45RO-negative cells were positively selected for CCR7, leaving out terminally differentiated effector memory CD45RA+ cells. With respect to this clone: Its specificity is unknown.

Per the study methods: For the immunoSEQ data, sequences were junction-only without quality scores, so filtering differed. The repertoire was sequenced with immunoSEQ multiplex PCR; TCRdb's copy has only in-frame clones and lacks some. The V and J calls and clone size are taken from that table; D and trimming were inferred from the DNA. The sample has around 610,000 clones; approximately 96% are singletons. Study-level points and caveats: In having few donors, the study represented limited genetic and exposure-history diversity. In contrast to clonotypes shared by all four donors, non-shared clonotypes had lower generation probabilities. On the whole, naive subsets had larger estimated richness than memory subsets had.

Material for sequencing was naive CD8+ T cells sorted from blood. This TCR was sampled from a woman younger than 45 in good health. The chain combines TRBV21-1 with TRBJ2-7; TRBD1, as called in the table, went unchecked against the DNA. TRBV21-1 is a recognized pseudogene. In DNA form, the CDR3 reads TGTGCCAGCAGCATACTCACAGGGGACTACGAGCAGTACTTC. Residues: CASSILTGDYEQYF.